These T cell receptor beta chains were read from a single sample in a study of shared clonotypes between healthy human individuals. Sequencing was performed with immunoSEQ multiplex PCR; in TCRdb, only in-frame clones are kept and a portion is missing. This sample has 450,000 to 500,000 clones, with almost 80% found just once. Material for sequencing was PBMCs. The receptors were sampled from a middle-aged woman in good health. Some clones in this sample may be carry-over from other donors' samples. Both conserved end residues are part of each CDR3. A D gene is named only where the DNA matches it firmly. Some rows have no size entry. The others give once, few or many, or a class for an expanded clone.

CASSDSGISYNEQFF TGTGCCAGCAGTGATAGCGGGATCTCCTACAATGAGCAGTTCTTC NA TRBJ2-1 15 TRBV11-2 TRBD2
CASSPGVGGADQPQHF TGTGCCAGCTCACCAGGGGTAGGGGGAGCGGATCAGCCCCAGCATTTT NA TRBJ1-5 16 TRBV18 NA
CASSASGGGNEQFF TGCGCCAGCAGTGCTAGCGGGGGAGGCAATGAGCAGTTCTTC NA TRBJ2-1 14 TRBV10-1 TRBD2
CASSLGPMSSYEQYF TGTGCCAGCAGCCTAGGACCTATGAGCTCCTACGAGCAGTACTTC NA TRBJ2-7 15 TRBV11-3 NA
CASSVAIGTYEQYF TGTGCCAGCAGCGTAGCCATCGGGACCTACGAGCAGTACTTC NA TRBJ2-7 14 TRBV9 NA
CASQLTPNQPQHF TGTGCCAGCCAGCTGACACCCAATCAGCCCCAGCATTTT NA TRBJ1-5 13 TRBV27 NA
CASSLLGAYNSPLHF TGTGCCAGCAGCTTATTGGGGGCGTATAATTCACCCCTCCACTTT many TRBJ1-6 15 TRBV7-2 NA
CASRWGNTEAFF TGTGCCAGCAGGTGGGGGAACACTGAAGCTTTCTTT few TRBJ1-1 12 TRBV28 NA
CASSVTSTDTQYF TGTGCCAGTAGTGTAACTAGCACAGATACGCAGTATTTT few TRBJ2-3 13 TRBV19 NA
CASRTTGGRATNEQFF TGTGCCAGTCGAACCACGGGTGGGAGGGCCACCAATGAGCAGTTCTTC NA TRBJ2-1 16 TRBV18 TRBD2
CASSLTGTANSPLHF TGTGCCAGCAGCCTTACCGGGACGGCTAATTCACCCCTCCACTTT few TRBJ1-6 15 TRBV28 NA
CATNRGGNTEAFF TGTGCCACGAACAGGGGCGGGAACACTGAAGCTTTCTTT NA TRBJ1-1 13 TRBV28 TRBD1